Following are 5 T cell receptor beta chains from one sample sequenced in a study of T-cell memory formation after mild COVID-19. TCRdb re-derived calls from the 5' RACE reads in MiXCR, one entry per CDR3 protein. The table lists about 560,000 distinct CDR3 sequences, about 22% of them singletons, with approximately 8.4% in the top ten. Sample: PBMCs or a T cell subset sorted from them (not recorded which). The origin of the receptors is an adult woman who had mild COVID-19 (a few samples of this study predate the infection). Cell type and time point are not known.

This chain connects TRBV4-3 to TRBJ2-7, with D uncertain. CDR3 length: 14 residues. Germline-derived CDR1 and CDR2 are LGHNA and YSLEER. With 0 bases removed from V and 5 bases from J, the gap between germline ends came to 11 bases. DNA of the CDR3: TGCGCCAGCAGCCAAGATCAAATGGGCGACGAGCAGTACTTC. Translation gives CASSQDQMGDEQYF.

Only a few counts were recorded for this clonotype. J is TRBJ2-5 and V is TRBV4-1; tentative D call: TRBD2 (6 bases). The germline V gene has CDR1 MGHRA and CDR2 YSYEKL. The CDR3 has 16 amino acids. The germline V and J ends were trimmed by 4 bases and 5 bases, with 20 bases remaining between them. As DNA, the CDR3 is TGCGCCAGCAGCCCTCAGACCGGGGGTCCGGGGGAGACCCAGTACTTC. This translates into CASSPQTGGPGETQYF.

V is TRBV6-5 and J is TRBJ2-3; D remains unclear. Trimming removed 4 bases at V and 7 bases at J, with 18 bases between. The CDR3 is 15 amino acids. Looked up from germline, CDR1 is MNHEY and CDR2 is SVGAGI. The CDR3 sequence: CASSFDQDPMNTQYF. The CDR3 DNA is TGTGCCAGCAGTTTTGATCAGGACCCCATGAATACGCAGTATTTT.

This clonotype has more than one count but fewer than ten. The chain recombines TRBV4-1 with TRBJ2-7; D is ambiguous. CDR3 length: 14 residues. With 2 bases removed from V and 6 bases from J, the gap between germline ends came to 14 bases. Germline V gives CDR1 MGHRA, CDR2 YSYEKL. CDR3 protein: CASSQTQTAGEQYF. The CDR3 nucleotides are TGCGCCAGCAGCCAAACTCAGACGGCAGGCGAGCAGTACTTC.

The chain couples TRBV6-2 or TRBV6-3 to TRBJ2-3, with D tentatively TRBD1 or TRBD2 (5 bases each). The germline V and J ends were trimmed by 6 bases and 0 bases, with 22 bases remaining between them. This CDR3 has 18 amino acids. The germline V gene encodes CDR1 MNHEY and CDR2 SVGEGT. The CDR3 spells CASSRLTWDGPSTDTQYF. The CDR3 nucleotides read TGTGCCAGCAGCCGCCTCACTTGGGACGGTCCTAGCACAGATACGCAGTATTTT.